This TCR beta chain was profiled in a study of T cell responses to AZD1222 COVID-19 vaccine. The overall study: Combined were second doses at about 4 or about 12 weeks.

CDR1 SGHTA and CDR2 FQGNSA come from the germline V gene. The germline V and J ends were trimmed by 1 base and 2 bases, with 5 bases remaining between them. The CDR3 sequence is 14 residues long. Overall study results and limits: Donors skewed white British and female; clonal diversity was possibly underestimated. Spike-specific TCR repertoires showed rising breadth and depth after two AZD1222 doses. The peak T cell response came first, and repertoires were sampled only after it.

Using immunoSEQ multiplex PCR, the repertoire was profiled, and TCRdb retains in-frame clones only, with some absent. The data hold 120,000 to 150,000 clones, with more than 85% observed a single time. As to this clone: Its target is unknown.

This sequence was found in an adult in good health. The chain has TRBV7-2 and TRBJ2-2; D is undetermined. The sample in question was peripheral blood, obtained on day 0 of AZD1222 vaccination. Here the CDR3 reads CASSLGLNTGELFF. The CDR3 coding sequence is TGTGCCAGCAGCTTAGGGCTAAACACCGGGGAGCTGTTTTTT.